This entry lists 3 T cell receptor beta chains sequenced from one sample in a study of T cells in Graves' hyperthyroidism and ophthalmopathy (dated by TCRdb to about 2019). Libraries came from multiplex PCR. Sequencing relied on an Illumina HiSeq 2000. The TCR beta CDR3 regions were amplified from RNA transcripts. The TCR CDR3 was subjected to a first round of RT-PCR using the HTBI primer set and the Qiagen OneStep RT-PCR kit. TCRdb reprocessed the public reads (quality trimming at Q25 with fastp, clone calling with MiXCR) and kept in-frame beta chains. Here each entry gathers all rows of one CDR3 protein and keeps the most common genes and DNA. The sample yields hundreds of thousands of distinct CDR3 sequences; 35% to 45% were counted once. Of the sample, roughly 8.3% is held by the ten largest clones. The sequenced material came from blood. All receptors come from a man in his late teens or twenties with Graves' hyperthyroidism.

Regarding this clonotype: This may come from a read error, since a much larger clone is one base off. The CDR3 nucleotides read TGTGCCAGCAGCTTCCGGGACAGGGGCGACTATGGCTACACCTTC. It encodes CASSFRDRGDYGYTF. This chain links TRBV6-6 with TRBJ1-2, with TRBD1 matching over 10 bases. Per the germline V gene, CDR1 is MNHNY and CDR2 is SVGAGI (reference sequence). The CDR3 is made up of 15 amino acids. J gave up 3 bases and V 6 bases, and 7 bases lay outside the gene matches.

This CDR3 reads CASSTQGGWQETQYF. CDR3 coding DNA: TGTGCCAGCAGCACCCAGGGCGGGTGGCAAGAGACCCAGTACTTC. The V gene is TRBV7-9, the J gene TRBJ2-5; D may correspond to TRBD1 or TRBD2 (5 bases each). Trimming left V 5 bases short and J 2 bases short, with 15 bases between. There are 15 residues in the CDR3. Germline V lookup: CDR1 SEHNR, CDR2 FQNEAQ (reference sequence).

This clonotype showed up many times. This chain joins TRBV12-3 or TRBV12-4 and TRBJ1-1, with D hard to call. V dropped 6 bases and J dropped 8 bases, with 10 bases sitting between them. The CDR3 runs to 11 residues. DNA for the CDR3: TGTGCCAGCAGCCGGAGGAGGGAAGCTTTCTTT. It yields the protein CASSRRREAFF.